The present entry profiles one TCR beta chain with its context. Its antigen is currently unknown. These data are taken from a study of identical twins. Study results and limitations: There were fewer insertions in abundant cord blood beta clonotypes, but memory repertoires showed no such pattern. There is a chance that invariant MAIT and iNKT cells partially muddied zero-insertion analyses.

This CDR3 has 12 residues. V shed 6 bases, J shed 8 bases, and the junction held 0 bases outside the gene matches. Germline CDR1 MNHEY, CDR2 SMNVEV (reference sequence). A universal primer site was added by template switching, and unique molecular identifiers were carried by the cDNA. TCRdb analysed the 5' RACE reads with MiXCR anew, one entry per CDR3 protein. The table shows approximately 890,000 distinct CDR3 sequences, with around an eighth occurring only once. These data were also filed under a second study, of yellow fever vaccine responses in identical twins. As reported in that work: As reported, the vaccine T cell response of twins seemed partly convergent and partly personalized.

The J gene is TRBJ1-6, the V gene TRBV27, with 8 bases fitting TRBD1. Sequenced material: PBMCs. The receptor comes from a woman younger than 30 in good health. Here the CDR3 DNA reads TGTGCCAGCAGGGACAGGGATTCACCCCTCCACTTT. It translates to CASRDRDSPLHF.